The 25 T cell receptor beta chains reported below all come from one sample, sequenced in a study of naive and memory T cell subsets. An equimolar mix of two oligonucleotides served as the beta constant-region primer for TRBC1 and TRBC2. From the UMI-ligation and nested PCR reads, TCRdb called clonotypes with MiXCR, one entry per CDR3 protein. This table holds 70,000 to 95,000 distinct CDR3 sequences, roughly 7.3% found once. Sequenced sample: central memory CD4+ T cells from blood. The receptors shown here come from a human donor in good health.

This clonotype was observed a few times. The chain combines TRBV7-3 with TRBJ2-1, with 7 bases aligning to TRBD2. The CDR3 contains 13 residues. CDR1 SGHTA and CDR2 FQGTGA come from the germline V gene. Losses at the gene ends were 8 bases for V and 6 bases for J; bases not matched to a gene: 7. The CDR3 DNA sequence: TGTGCCAGCCCTGGGGACTATGCCAATGAGCAGTTCTTC. Protein: CASPGDYANEQFF.

This clonotype was seen repeatedly, ten times or more. The rearrangement joins TRBV10-3 to TRBJ2-3; tentative D call: TRBD2 (7 bases). Germline V gives CDR1 ENHRY, CDR2 SYGVKD. Between the trimmed V and J ends, which lost 11 bases and 4 bases, there was a span of 16 bases. The CDR3 length is 13 residues. CDR3 DNA: TGTGCCGCAGCCGGCGGGGGCGCAGATACGCAGTATTTT. Translation: CAAAGGGADTQYF.

This clonotype occurred a few times. The chain uses TRBV20-1 and TRBJ1-6, with D unclear. Per germline, CDR1 DFQATT and CDR2 SNEGSKA (reference sequence). The CDR3 is 10 amino acids. V lost 5 bases and J lost 11, with 7 bases in between. CDR3: CSAGRTPLHF. The DNA for the CDR3 is TGCAGTGCTGGCCGTACACCCCTCCACTTT.

This clonotype was counted ten times or more. The chain is built from TRBV20-1 and TRBJ1-5; 7 bases fit TRBD1. CDR1 is DFQATT, CDR2 SNEGSKA, per germline (reference sequence). V lost 3 bases and J lost 0; bases outside the gene matches: 8. This CDR3 has 16 amino acids. In DNA form, the CDR3 reads TGCAGTGCTAGGGGCAGGGGGGGCAATAGCAATCAGCCCCAGCATTTT. Translated, it gives CSARGRGGNSNQPQHF.

At least ten counts were recorded for this clonotype. CDR3 nucleotide sequence: TGTGCCAGCAGCCCAGGGACAGTTCAGCCCCAGCATTTT. It is translated as CASSPGTVQPQHF. This chain joins TRBV4-2 and TRBJ1-5; TRBD1 matches at 7 bases. Looked up from germline, CDR1 is LGHNA and CDR2 is YNFKEQ. J was trimmed by 6 bases and V by 4 bases; bases with no gene match: 3. The CDR3 is made up of 13 amino acids.

This clonotype was detected many times. CDR3 residues: CASSPLFVGTEAFF. The CDR3 region has the DNA TGTGCCAGCAGCCCCCTGTTCGTTGGGACTGAAGCTTTCTTT. The chain joins TRBV7-9 to TRBJ1-1; no reliable D call. Germline V gene sequence: CDR1 SEHNR, CDR2 FQNEAQ (reference sequence). The CDR3 extends over 14 amino acids. Trimming cost V 5 bases and J 5 bases, with 15 bases left between them. Looking up the rest from reference TRBV7-9 and TRBJ1-1 gives the full variable domain: DTGVSQNPRHKITKRGQNVTFRCDPISEHNRLYWYRQTLGQGPEFLTYFQNEAQLEKSRLLSDRFSAERPKGSFSTLEIQRTEQGDSAMYLCASSPLFVGTEAFFGQGTRLTVV.

There are a few counts of this clonotype. The V call is TRBV27, the J call TRBJ2-5; perhaps TRBD2 as D (7 bases). There are 15 residues in the CDR3. The ends were cut back, 4 bases at V and 3 bases at J, with 15 bases in the middle. The germline gives CDR1 MNHEY, CDR2 SMNVEV (reference sequence). The DNA of the CDR3 is TGTGCCAGCAGTTCCGCGAAGGGGGGGAAAGAGACCCAGTACTTC. Its protein product is CASSSAKGGKETQYF.

The sample holds many counts of this clonotype. The rearrangement joins TRBV7-9 to TRBJ1-2; D is perhaps TRBD1 (6 bases). Germline V lookup: CDR1 SEHNR, CDR2 FQNEAQ (reference sequence). The germline V and J ends were trimmed by 1 base and 5 bases, with 11 bases remaining between them. This CDR3 region has 14 residues. The CDR3 is CASSLGTGRYGYTF. The DNA for the CDR3 is TGTGCCAGCAGCTTAGGTACAGGGAGATATGGCTACACCTTC.

Many counts were recorded for this clonotype. The chain carries TRBV20-1 and TRBJ1-1; D is unresolved. Germline CDR1 DFQATT, CDR2 SNEGSKA (reference sequence). The CDR3 contains 12 residues. The V and J ends lost 6 bases and 3 bases respectively, with 11 bases between them. The CDR3 DNA is TGCAGTGCGGGGAAGGGTGACACTGAAGCTTTCTTT. Its translation: CSAGKGDTEAFF.

This clonotype was counted ten times or more. The V and J genes are TRBV12-3 or TRBV12-4 and TRBJ2-3; the D gene is possibly TRBD1 (6 bases). The CDR3 sequence is 12 residues long. V lost 5 bases, J lost 3 bases, and 6 bases lay in between. The DNA for the CDR3 is TGTGCCAGCAGTGGACAGACAGATACGCAGTATTTT. Translation: CASSGQTDTQYF.

This clonotype was recorded at least ten times. The chain couples TRBV20-1 to TRBJ2-1; 7 bases match TRBD2. The CDR3 extends over 14 amino acids. With 1 base clipped from V and 1 base from J, the junction kept 1 base outside the gene matches. Germline CDR1 DFQATT, CDR2 SNEGSKA (reference sequence). CDR3 DNA: TGCAGTGCTAGAGCTAGCGGTTCCTACAATGAGCAGTTCTTC. This codes for CSARASGSYNEQFF.

This clonotype has just a few counts. The rearrangement joins TRBV5-5 to TRBJ2-5, with D perhaps assigned TRBD1 or TRBD2 (5 bases each). Per germline, CDR1 SGHKS and CDR2 YYEKEE (reference sequence). This CDR3 has 16 residues. Trimming left V 3 bases short and J 0 bases short, with 15 bases between. The CDR3 DNA reads as TGTGCCAGCAGCTCGGGACGCGCAAATCACCAAGAGACCCAGTACTTC. Its translation is CASSSGRANHQETQYF.

The rearrangement joins TRBV7-2 to TRBJ2-3; D gene unclear. Germline V CDR1 and CDR2: SGHTA, FQGNSA. The CDR3 totals 14 residues. Trimming removed 0 bases from V and 4 bases from J, with 8 bases in between. The CDR3 region is CASSLALGPDTQYF. CDR3 in DNA: TGTGCCAGCAGCTTAGCTTTGGGCCCAGATACGCAGTATTTT.

This clonotype has just a few counts. The V call is TRBV7-2, the J call TRBJ2-3; 10 bases line up with TRBD2. Germline CDR1 reads SGHTA; CDR2 reads FQGNSA. The CDR3 contains 15 residues. With 5 bases clipped from V and 3 bases from J, the junction kept 5 bases outside the gene matches. CDR3 DNA sequence: TGTGCCAGCAGCGGGCGACTAGCGGGTACAGATACGCAGTATTTT. This translates into CASSGRLAGTDTQYF.

The table lists this clonotype with many counts. CDR3 coding DNA: TGTGCCAGCAGCCCTTTGATGGGAGGACACTACGAGCAGTACTTC. Protein sequence: CASSPLMGGHYEQYF. The chain carries TRBV3-1 and TRBJ2-7, with TRBD2 as a possible D gene (6 bases). Deletions cut 4 bases from V and 3 bases from J, with 16 bases between. The V gene's germline CDR1 is LGHDT and CDR2 YNNKEL (reference sequence). CDR3 size: 15 residues.

This clonotype was observed at least ten times. This sequence joins TRBV7-2 and TRBJ2-5; the match to TRBD1 covers 8 bases. Per germline, CDR1 SGHTA and CDR2 FQGNSA. V trimming: 5 bases; J trimming: 1 base; junction bases outside the gene matches: 6. The CDR3 has 15 amino acids. The CDR3 region has the DNA TGTGCCAGCAGCGCCCAGACAGGGGCCCAAGAGACCCAGTACTTC. Translation: CASSAQTGAQETQYF.

The chain joins TRBV19 to TRBJ2-1; 13 bases agree with TRBD2. The CDR3 contains 17 residues. V lost 4 bases, J lost 8 bases, and 11 bases stayed unmatched. Germline CDR1 is LNHDA and CDR2 is SQIVND (reference sequence). CDR3 nucleotides: TGTGCCAGTAGTACCCCCCAACTAGCGGGAGGGCCCTATGAGCAGTTCTTC. This codes for CASSTPQLAGGPYEQFF.

Only a few counts were recorded for this clonotype. The chain has TRBV20-1 and TRBJ2-7; D remains ambiguous. Germline loops: CDR1 DFQATT, CDR2 SNEGSKA (reference sequence). The CDR3 has 13 amino acids. The germline V and J ends were trimmed by 6 bases and 3 bases, with 15 bases remaining between them. CDR3 sequence: CSAPGLPNYEQYF. The CDR3 coding sequence is TGCAGTGCCCCTGGCCTGCCTAACTACGAGCAGTACTTC.

This clonotype was seen at least ten times. The chain recombines TRBV20-1 with TRBJ2-5, with 10 bases that match TRBD2. CDR1 and CDR2 from the germline V gene are DFQATT and SNEGSKA (reference sequence). There are 13 residues in the CDR3. V dropped 7 bases and J dropped 5; count of bases not matched to a gene: 7. CDR3 in amino acids: CSVTLAGVETQYF. The DNA of the CDR3 is TGCAGTGTTACCCTAGCGGGGGTGGAGACCCAGTACTTC.

The table lists this clonotype with many counts. The chain uses TRBV7-2 and TRBJ2-3; tentatively, D is TRBD1 or TRBD2 (5 bases each). Trimming left V 5 bases short and J 3 bases short, with 15 bases between. The CDR3 extends over 15 amino acids. Germline lookup yields CDR1 SGHTA and CDR2 FQGNSA. CDR3 region: CASSPGRRWTDTQYF. The CDR3, as DNA: TGTGCCAGCAGCCCGGGACGCCGATGGACAGATACGCAGTATTTT.

The sample holds many counts of this clonotype. The rearrangement links TRBV18 to TRBJ1-6; D is unclear. The length of the CDR3 is 13 residues. Per germline, CDR1 KGHSH and CDR2 LQKENI. Trimming shortened V by 5 bases and J by 11 bases, and 13 bases separated the two germline ends. The DNA for the CDR3 is TGTGCCAGCTCAAGGGAAGCACGACCACCCCTCCACTTT. This gives the protein CASSREARPPLHF.

This clonotype came up many times. This chain connects TRBV20-1 to TRBJ1-1; 7 nucleotides match TRBD1. The V and J ends lost 5 bases and 11 bases, in that order; junction bases with no gene match: 14. Germline loops: CDR1 DFQATT, CDR2 SNEGSKA (reference sequence). This CDR3 has 13 residues. The CDR3 DNA reads TGCAGTGCTGGCGACCAAACAGGGGTCGGGGCTTTCTTT. It encodes CSAGDQTGVGAFF.

This clonotype was seen more than once but under ten times. The chain links TRBV16 to TRBJ1-4, with TRBD1 matching over 9 bases. V lost 4 bases and J lost 8; bases outside the gene matches: 2. The CDR3 extends over 13 amino acids. The germline V gene encodes CDR1 KGHSY and CDR2 FQNENV. The CDR3 bases are TGTGCCAGCAGCCGACAGGGGGGAGAAAAACTGTTTTTT. It yields the protein CASSRQGGEKLFF.

This clonotype was recorded a few times. This chain joins TRBV20-1 and TRBJ2-7; D could derive from TRBD1 or TRBD2 (5 bases each). Germline-derived CDR1 and CDR2 are DFQATT and SNEGSKA (reference sequence). The CDR3 totals 13 residues. Trimming shortened V by 1 base and J by 6 bases, and 13 bases separated the two germline ends. In DNA, the CDR3 is TGCAGTGCTAGAGTCCCAGGGAGCGGCGAGCAGTACTTC. Translation gives CSARVPGSGEQYF.

This clonotype was observed many times. The rearrangement links TRBV29-1 to TRBJ2-5; 8 bases align to TRBD2. The V gene end was trimmed by 4 bases and the J gene end by 5 bases; junction bases not matched to a gene: 6. Looked up from germline, CDR1 is SQVTM and CDR2 is ANQGSEA. The CDR3 spans 13 residues. CDR3 loop: CSVGVSGMETQYF. Here the CDR3 DNA reads TGCAGCGTTGGGGTTAGCGGGATGGAGACCCAGTACTTC.